A single sample is the source of the 7 T cell receptor beta chains below, sequenced in a study of blood T cell repertoires in COVID-19. Only in-frame clones appear in the TCRdb table, and some are missing; sequencing was by immunoSEQ multiplex PCR. The sample carries about 170,000 clones, about 88% recorded once. The sequenced sample was peripheral blood. The receptors come from a man aged 55-75 years with acute or convalescent COVID-19.

The rearrangement joins TRBV3-1 (or the pseudogene TRBV3-2) to TRBJ2-5; 7 bases line up with TRBD1. The CDR3 is 15 residues long. CDR1 is LGHDT and CDR2 is YNNKEL in the germline V gene (reference sequence). Losses at the gene ends were 4 bases for V and 4 bases for J; bases not matched to a gene: 9. DNA for the CDR3: TGTGCCAGCAGCCTCCTACAGGGGCTAGGAGAGACCCAGTACTTC. It translates to CASSLLQGLGETQYF.

The genes are TRBV9 and TRBJ2-3; maybe TRBD2 (6 bases). The CDR3 runs to 12 residues. CDR1 is SGDLS, CDR2 YYNGEE, per germline. Trimming removed 4 bases at V and 6 bases at J, with 9 bases between. CDR3 DNA: TGTGCCAGCAGCCCTCTAGCGGATACGCAGTATTTT. Translating it yields CASSPLADTQYF.

This chain joins TRBV19 and TRBJ1-1, with D uncertain. From germline, CDR1 is LNHDA and CDR2 SQIVND (reference sequence). This CDR3 is built from 14 residues. V was cut by 7 bases and J by 4 bases, with 16 bases left in between. CDR3 amino acids: CASMFERLSTEAFF. In nucleotides, the CDR3 is TGTGCCAGTATGTTCGAGAGATTGAGCACTGAAGCTTTCTTT.

V gene TRBV6-1 combines with J gene TRBJ2-5; 7 nucleotides match TRBD1. CDR3 size: 17 residues. CDR1 and CDR2 (germline): MNHNS, SASEGT. J gave up 2 bases and V 1 base, and 10 bases lay outside the gene matches. The CDR3 sequence is CASSEGTGGLNQETQYF. CDR3 in DNA: TGTGCCAGCAGTGAAGGGACAGGAGGACTTAATCAAGAGACCCAGTACTTC.

The V gene is TRBV13, the J gene TRBJ2-4; D perhaps matches TRBD1 (6 bases). Germline loops: CDR1 PRHDT, CDR2 FYEKMQ (reference sequence). The CDR3 is 16 residues long. The germline V and J ends were trimmed by 3 bases and 8 bases, with 20 bases remaining between them. CDR3 in amino acids: CASSLGAGSTLDIQYF. DNA for the CDR3: TGTGCCAGCAGCTTGGGGGCCGGTAGTACGTTGGACATTCAGTACTTC.

The J gene is TRBJ1-2, the V gene TRBV5-6; D perhaps matches TRBD1 (5 bases). This CDR3 has 13 amino acids. Germline lookup yields CDR1 SGHDT and CDR2 YYEEEE. Trimming cost V 4 bases and J 1 base, with 8 bases left between them. This CDR3 is CASSPGGNYGYTF. The CDR3, as DNA: TGTGCCAGCAGCCCGGGGGGTAACTATGGCTACACCTTC. Full variable domain (outside the CDR3, taken from reference TRBV5-6 and TRBJ1-2): DAGVTQSPTHLIKTRGQQVTLRCSPKSGHDTVSWYQQALGQGPQFIFQYYEEEERQRGNFPDRFSGHQFPNYSSELNVNALLLGDSALYLCASSPGGNYGYTFGSGTRLTVV.

The V and J genes are TRBV6-5 and TRBJ2-7; the match to TRBD1 covers 8 bases. V trimming: 5 bases; J trimming: 0 bases; junction bases outside the gene matches: 3. CDR3 length: 14 residues. Germline CDR1 and CDR2: MNHEY and SVGAGI. The CDR3 sequence is CASSRQGSSYEQYV. The CDR3 DNA is TGTGCCAGCAGTCGACAGGGGAGCTCCTACGAGCAGTACGTC.